The next 23 T cell receptor beta chains were all read from a single sample in a study of blood T cell repertoires in COVID-19. Sequencing was performed with immunoSEQ multiplex PCR; in TCRdb, only in-frame clones are kept and a portion is missing. Here the sample spans around 150,000 clones, around three quarters being singletons. Sequencing was performed on peripheral blood. These receptors were taken from a man aged 45-65 years with acute or convalescent COVID-19.

V usage is TRBV5-1 and J usage is TRBJ1-5, with 8 bases identical to TRBD1. Trimming cost V 4 bases and J 7 bases; bases outside gene matches: 7. Germline CDR1 and CDR2: SGHRS and YFSETQ. CDR3 length: 14 residues. CDR3: CASSPGQGGQPQHF. The CDR3 DNA follows: TGCGCCAGCAGCCCCGGACAGGGAGGACAGCCCCAGCATTTT.

This sequence joins TRBV18 and TRBJ1-6, with D perhaps matching TRBD1 (6 bases). The CDR3 has 15 residues. Germline CDR1 and CDR2: KGHSH and LQKENI. Trimming removed 3 bases at V and 8 bases at J, with 14 bases between. This chain's CDR3 is CASSPGAGGHSPLHF. In DNA form, the CDR3 reads TGTGCCAGCTCACCGGGAGCGGGGGGGCATTCACCCCTCCACTTT. Full variable domain (rest looked up from reference TRBV18 and TRBJ1-6): NAGVMQNPRHLVRRRGQEARLRCSPMKGHSHVYWYRQLPEEGLKFMVYLQKENIIDESGMPKERFSAEFPKEGPSILRIQQVVRGDSAAYFCASSPGAGGHSPLHFGNGTRLTVT.

This clone was seen once. This chain uses TRBV30 with TRBJ2-3; maybe TRBD1 (6 bases). Germline loops: CDR1 GTSNPN, CDR2 SVGIG (reference sequence). The V and J ends lost 3 bases and 6 bases respectively, with 10 bases between them. This CDR3 has 12 amino acids. CDR3 in DNA: TGTGCCTGGAGCACTACAGGGGATACGCAGTATTTT. Translated, it gives CAWSTTGDTQYF.

The chain recombines TRBV27 with TRBJ2-3, with a tentative D call TRBD1 (5 bases). The ends were cut back, 8 bases at V and 0 bases at J, with 18 bases in the middle. CDR3 length equals 16 residues. Germline V gene sequence: CDR1 MNHEY, CDR2 SMNVEV (reference sequence). CDR3 DNA: TGTGCCAGCCGAATAAGGGGTGTAACTAGCACAGATACGCAGTATTTT. This sequence encodes CASRIRGVTSTDTQYF.

This rearrangement joins TRBV4-2 to TRBJ2-1, with 7 bases aligning to TRBD1. CDR1 and CDR2 from the germline V gene are LGHNA and YNFKEQ. The length of the CDR3 is 21 residues. V was clipped by 4 bases and J by 3 bases; unmatched bases: 24. This chain's CDR3 is CASSPATDSGGVGANYNEQFF. Here the CDR3 DNA reads TGTGCCAGCAGCCCGGCAACTGATTCAGGGGGAGTGGGGGCTAACTACAATGAGCAGTTCTTC.

This sequence joins TRBV3-1 (or the pseudogene TRBV3-2) and TRBJ1-2; TRBD1 matches at 10 bases. This CDR3 has 14 residues. Germline CDR1 and CDR2: LGHDT and YNNKEL (reference sequence). The V gene end was trimmed by 5 bases and the J gene end by 4 bases; junction bases not matched to a gene: 4. Written as DNA, the CDR3 is TGTGCCAGCAGCACAGACAGGGGGCCCTATGGCTACACCTTC. Translation: CASSTDRGPYGYTF.

This chain joins TRBV7-9 and TRBJ2-6; 8 bases agree with TRBD1. CDR3 size: 17 residues. Germline loops: CDR1 SEHNR, CDR2 FQNEAQ (reference sequence). V shed 6 bases, J shed 0 bases, and the junction held 7 bases outside the gene matches. CDR3 sequence reads: CASRLTGAFSGANVLTF. CDR3 in DNA: TGTGCCAGCAGGTTGACAGGGGCGTTCTCTGGGGCCAACGTCCTGACTTTC.

V is TRBV6-4 and J is TRBJ1-2, with D tentatively TRBD1 (6 bases). Trimming pared 2 bases from V and 2 bases from J, leaving 12 bases between. CDR1 is MRHNA, CDR2 SNTAGT, per germline. There are 15 residues in the CDR3. The CDR3 region has the DNA TGTGCCAGCAGTGACCCTAGGACAGAAAACTATGGCTACACCTTC. It translates to CASSDPRTENYGYTF.

The chain is built from TRBV5-1 and TRBJ2-5; 13 bases align to TRBD2. The CDR3 consists of 15 residues. Unmatched junction bases numbered 8, after V lost 4 bases and J lost 8 bases. The germline V gene has CDR1 SGHRS and CDR2 YFSETQ. DNA of the CDR3: TGCGCCAGCAGCGGGGTCGGACTAGCGGGGGCCACCCAGTACTTC. It yields the protein CASSGVGLAGATQYF.

This rearrangement joins TRBV15 to TRBJ2-7; D gene ambiguous. This CDR3 spans 14 amino acids. Germline CDR1 reads LNHNV; CDR2 reads YYDKDF (reference sequence). V gave up 1 base and J gave up 0 bases, with 7 bases separating them. CDR3 protein: CATSRAVSSYEQYV. CDR3 sequence (DNA): TGTGCCACCAGCAGAGCGGTTAGCTCCTACGAGCAGTACGTC.

V and J are TRBV19 and TRBJ2-2, with 7 bases identical to TRBD1. Germline V gives CDR1 LNHDA, CDR2 SQIVND (reference sequence). The V gene end was trimmed by 2 bases and the J gene end by 2 bases; junction bases not matched to a gene: 5. The CDR3 is 16 residues long. CDR3 protein: CASSIIGQDNTGELFF. The CDR3 nucleotides read TGTGCCAGTAGTATAATCGGACAGGATAACACCGGGGAGCTGTTTTTT. Drawing the rest from reference TRBV19 and TRBJ2-2, the complete variable domain is DGGITQSPKYLFRKEGQNVTLSCEQNLNHDAMYWYRQDPGQGLRLIYYSQIVNDFQKGDIAEGYSVSREKKESFPLTVTSAQKNPTAFYLCASSIIGQDNTGELFFGEGSRLTVL.

The sample holds a few counts of this clone. The chain links TRBV4-1 to TRBJ2-7, with 9 nucleotides matching TRBD1. CDR1 is MGHRA and CDR2 is YSYEKL in the germline V gene. The J segment lost 6 bases and the V segment lost 1 base, leaving 10 bases of the junction unmatched. This CDR3 has 16 residues. The CDR3 loop is CASSQGFGDREIEQYV. CDR3 DNA: TGCGCCAGCAGCCAAGGGTTCGGGGACAGGGAAATCGAGCAGTACGTC.

The rearrangement uses TRBV19 and TRBJ1-4; 7 nucleotides line up with TRBD1. The V gene's germline CDR1 is LNHDA and CDR2 SQIVND (reference sequence). This CDR3 region has 17 residues. V was clipped by 5 bases and J by 8 bases; unmatched bases: 17. The CDR3 loop is CASSPSGGYRGGEKLFF. The CDR3 DNA reads as TGTGCCAGTAGTCCCTCCGGAGGTTACAGGGGTGGCGAAAAACTGTTTTTT.

The rearrangement uses TRBV5-1 and TRBJ1-5; 12 positions match TRBD1. The CDR3 is 16 amino acids. CDR1 and CDR2 from the germline V gene are SGHRS and YFSETQ. Germline trimming cut 3 bases from V and 8 bases from J; bases unmatched to any gene: 9. The CDR3 protein is CASSSGTGGLREPQHF. The DNA for the CDR3 is TGCGCCAGCAGCTCCGGGACAGGGGGCCTACGGGAGCCCCAGCATTTT.

In regard to this clone: One end of the junction is discordant with germline, which a read error may explain. The J gene is TRBJ1-1, the V gene TRBV14; a weak D match, TRBD1 (6 bases). The CDR3 totals 15 residues. Germline-derived CDR1 and CDR2 are SGHDN and FVKESK. Here the CDR3 DNA reads TGTGCCAGCAGCGAAGAGGGACATCAGAACACTGAAGCTTTCTTT. The encoded protein is CASSEEGHQNTEAFF.

This clone was found once. J is TRBJ1-1 and V is TRBV29-1, with D possibly TRBD1 on 5 matching bases. The CDR3 has 14 residues. CDR1 is SQVTM, CDR2 ANQGSEA, per germline. V lost 3 bases and J lost 8, with 19 bases in between. CDR3 sequence: CSVDSRQGFREAFF. CDR3 DNA sequence: TGCAGCGTTGATTCACGGCAGGGCTTTAGAGAAGCTTTCTTT.

This clone occurred once. This sequence joins TRBV7-9 and TRBJ2-1, with D possibly TRBD1 on 5 matching bases. V lost 0 bases and J 0 bases, leaving 12 bases between the germline ends. Germline lookup yields CDR1 SEHNR and CDR2 FQNEAQ (reference sequence). This CDR3 spans 17 amino acids. CDR3 nucleotide sequence: TGTGCCAGCAGCTTAGCAGGGGCACCGAGCTCCTACAATGAGCAGTTCTTC. It is translated as CASSLAGAPSSYNEQFF. The entire variable domain, with the rest obtained from reference TRBV7-9 and TRBJ2-1, is as follows: DTGVSQNPRHKITKRGQNVTFRCDPISEHNRLYWYRQTLGQGPEFLTYFQNEAQLEKSRLLSDRFSAERPKGSFSTLEIQRTEQGDSAMYLCASSLAGAPSSYNEQFFGPGTRLTVL.

The rearrangement joins TRBV10-3 to TRBJ1-1, with 9 bases aligning to TRBD1. The CDR3 consists of 13 residues. V gave up 10 bases and J gave up 1 base; unmatched junction bases: 4. Germline assignment: CDR1 ENHRY and CDR2 SYGVKD. CDR3 in amino acids: CATATGGNTEAFF. CDR3 in DNA: TGTGCCACCGCGACAGGGGGGAACACTGAAGCTTTCTTT.

The CDR3: CASSLPGNTEAFF. The CDR3 DNA follows: TGTGCCAGCAGTCTACCCGGTAACACTGAAGCTTTCTTT. The gene calls are TRBV6-2 or TRBV6-3 and TRBJ1-1; no clear D gene. The CDR3 has 13 amino acids. V lost 5 bases, J lost 2 bases, and 9 bases lay in between. CDR1 MNHEY and CDR2 SVGEGT come from the germline V gene.

The V call is TRBV4-2, the J call TRBJ1-6; possible D gene TRBD1, 5 bases. The germline V and J ends were trimmed by 0 bases and 10 bases, with 7 bases remaining between them. The germline V gene encodes CDR1 LGHNA and CDR2 YNFKEQ. The CDR3 has 13 residues. For the CDR3, the DNA is TGTGCCAGCAGCCAAGAGTCAGGGTCACCCCTCCACTTT. Its protein product is CASSQESGSPLHF.

This chain links TRBV15 with TRBJ1-2; D possibly corresponds to TRBD1 (5 bases). The CDR3 is made up of 15 amino acids. The V end lost 1 base, the J end lost 4 bases, and 13 bases lay between the germline ends. Germline V gene data show CDR1 as LNHNV and CDR2 as YYDKDF (reference sequence). CDR3 sequence: CATSRGGVSGYGYTF. CDR3 nucleotides: TGTGCCACCAGCAGAGGGGGGGTTTCAGGCTATGGCTACACCTTC.

This rearrangement joins TRBV13 to TRBJ2-3, with 12 bases identical to TRBD1. The CDR3 is 17 residues long. Germline V gene lookup returns CDR1 PRHDT and CDR2 FYEKMQ (reference sequence). V lost 5 bases, J lost 3 bases, and 9 bases stayed unmatched. CDR3 coding DNA: TGTGCCAGCAGCCTTTGGGACAGGGGGCGCGTAACAGATACGCAGTATTTT. Its translation is CASSLWDRGRVTDTQYF. Filled out from reference TRBV13 and TRBJ2-3, the complete variable domain reads AAGVIQSPRHLIKEKRETATLKCYPIPRHDTVYWYQQGPGQDPQFLISFYEKMQSDKGSIPDRFSAQQFSDYHSELNMSSLELGDSALYFCASSLWDRGRVTDTQYFGPGTRLTVL.

This clone was found once. V usage is TRBV5-1 and J usage is TRBJ2-7; 7 bases line up with TRBD1. The junction had 9 bases not matched to a gene; V was cut back by 3 bases and J by 3 bases. Germline CDR1 and CDR2: SGHRS and YFSETQ. The CDR3 covers 15 residues. DNA for the CDR3: TGCGCCAGCAGCTACGGGGACAGCCGCAACTACGAGCAGTACTTC. Protein: CASSYGDSRNYEQYF. The full variable domain, in which reference TRBV5-1 and TRBJ2-7 provide the parts outside the CDR3, is KAGVTQTPRYLIKTRGQQVTLSCSPISGHRSVSWYQQTPGQGLQFLFEYFSETQRNKGNFPGRFSGRQFSNSRSEMNVSTLELGDSALYLCASSYGDSRNYEQYFGPGTRLTVT.